The following is a T cell receptor (beta chain) sequence with its context. The antigen remains undetermined. Healthy and HIV-negative, the adult donors had no recent acute infections or vaccinations. V trimming: 6 bases; J trimming: 6 bases; junction bases outside the gene matches: 9. This CDR3 comprises 14 residues. The V gene's germline CDR1 is MDHEN and CDR2 SYDVKM. This specimen belongs to a study of shared clonotypes between healthy human individuals. General observations from the study: A generally larger estimated richness was seen in naive subsets than in memory subsets. Naive CD4 clonotypes were shared across a handful of donors at roughly 5.5%.

Libraries were prepared by immunoSEQ multiplex PCR; TCRdb keeps only in-frame clonotypes and omits some of them. Found here are 180,000 or so clones, around 93% of them singletons; the top ten hold 0.067%. Sequencing was carried out using naive CD4+ T cells sorted from blood. As to subset: CD45RA+ positively selected. The chain employs TRBV28 and TRBJ2-7; TRBD2 matches 9 bases. The source of this sequence is a woman in her 30s in good health. CDR3 loop: CASRAPGTSREQYF. DNA for the CDR3: TGTGCCAGCAGAGCCCCCGGGACTAGCCGCGAGCAGTACTTC.